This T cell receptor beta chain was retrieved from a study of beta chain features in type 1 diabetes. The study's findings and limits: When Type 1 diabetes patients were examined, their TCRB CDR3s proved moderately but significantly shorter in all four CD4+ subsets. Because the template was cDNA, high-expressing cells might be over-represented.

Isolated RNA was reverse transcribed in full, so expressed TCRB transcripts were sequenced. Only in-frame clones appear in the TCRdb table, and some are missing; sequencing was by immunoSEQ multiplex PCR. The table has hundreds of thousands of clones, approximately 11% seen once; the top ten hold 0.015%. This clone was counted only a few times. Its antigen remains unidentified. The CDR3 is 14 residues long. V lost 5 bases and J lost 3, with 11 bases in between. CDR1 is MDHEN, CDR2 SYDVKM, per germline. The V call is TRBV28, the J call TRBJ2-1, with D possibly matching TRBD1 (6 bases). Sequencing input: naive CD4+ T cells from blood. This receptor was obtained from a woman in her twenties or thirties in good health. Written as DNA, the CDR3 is TGTGCCAGCAGTCCCACGGACAGCTACAATGAGCAGTTCTTC. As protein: CASSPTDSYNEQFF.